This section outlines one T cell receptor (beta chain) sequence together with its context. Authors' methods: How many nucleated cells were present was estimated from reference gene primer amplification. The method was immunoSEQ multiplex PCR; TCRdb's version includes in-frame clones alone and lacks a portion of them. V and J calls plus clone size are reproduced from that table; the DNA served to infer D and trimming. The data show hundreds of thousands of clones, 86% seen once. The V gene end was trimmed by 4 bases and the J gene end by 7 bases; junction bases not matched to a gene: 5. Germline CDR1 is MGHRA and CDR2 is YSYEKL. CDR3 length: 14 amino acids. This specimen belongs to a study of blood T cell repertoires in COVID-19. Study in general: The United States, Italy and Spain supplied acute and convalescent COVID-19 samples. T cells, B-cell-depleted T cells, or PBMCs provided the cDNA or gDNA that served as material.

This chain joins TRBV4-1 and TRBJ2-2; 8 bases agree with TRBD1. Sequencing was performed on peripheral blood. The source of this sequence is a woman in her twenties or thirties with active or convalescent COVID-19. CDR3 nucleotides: TGCGCCAGCAGCCCAGGACAGGGTGGCGGGGAGCTGTTTTTT. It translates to CASSPGQGGGELFF.